The 5 T cell receptor beta chains below were found in one sample sequenced in a study of cytomegalovirus exposure and HLA in healthy donors (dated by TCRdb to 2015 to 2018). Library preparation employed the immunoSEQ multiplex PCR assay. The multiplex PCR relied on a mix of 60 forward primers for TCR Vbeta segments and 13 reverse primers for TCR Jbeta segments. TCRdb carries this immuneACCESS record with in-frame sequences only. Its versions omit some clonotypes, under half of them owing to an unresolved V gene in the studies checked, with the rest unexplained. The table for this sample lists fewer than 250,000 clones; around 76% of them were counted only once. The ten most abundant clones make up approximately 6.5% of the sample. Sequencing was carried out using PBMCs. Receptors originate from a man in his forties in good health and CMV-seropositive.

CDR3 in DNA: TGTGCCATTTCCCAGACAGGGGGAGACGAGACCCAGTACTTC. Translation gives CAISQTGGDETQYF. This sequence joins TRBV19 and TRBJ2-5, with 9 bases identical to TRBD1. This CDR3 has 14 residues. Per germline, CDR1 LNHDA and CDR2 SQIVND (reference sequence). Unmatched junction bases numbered 11, after V lost 10 bases and J lost 5 bases.

The chain employs TRBV28 and TRBJ2-1; a weak D match, TRBD2 (6 bases). CDR1 MDHEN and CDR2 SYDVKM come from the germline V gene. This CDR3 spans 12 amino acids. Deletions cut 6 bases from V and 13 bases from J, with 16 bases between. The CDR3 sequence is CASSLVAGSQFF. The CDR3 nucleotides are TGTGCCAGCAGCCTGGTAGCCGGGAGCCAGTTCTTC.

This chain connects TRBV5-1 to TRBJ2-7; 14 bases are shared with TRBD2. Germline CDR1 SGHRS, CDR2 YFSETQ. CDR3 size: 16 residues. J was trimmed by 7 bases and V by 4 bases; bases with no gene match: 10. For the CDR3, the DNA is TGCGCCAGCAGCAATCGACTAGCGGGAGGGCCGGGGGAGCAGTACTTC. Protein product: CASSNRLAGGPGEQYF.

This clone has a handful of counts. This chain joins TRBV7-9 and TRBJ1-1; D is possibly TRBD1 (5 bases). Germline assignment: CDR1 SEHNR and CDR2 FQNEAQ (reference sequence). This CDR3 region has 15 residues. V was shortened by 0 bases and J by 2 bases, with 10 bases between the two germline ends. The CDR3 reads CASSLAGDRNTEAFF. CDR3 coding DNA: TGTGCCAGCAGCTTAGCAGGTGACAGAAACACTGAAGCTTTCTTT.

The chain employs TRBV6-1 and TRBJ2-7; TRBD2 matches at 11 bases. V lost 4 bases and J lost 2; bases outside the gene matches: 10. This CDR3 region has 17 residues. Germline-derived CDR1 and CDR2 are MNHNS and SASEGT. This chain's CDR3 is CASSGRKTSGATYEQYV. The CDR3 DNA sequence: TGTGCCAGCAGTGGCCGTAAGACTAGCGGGGCTACCTACGAGCAGTACGTC.